Shown below are 19 T cell receptor beta chains from a single sample sequenced in a study of T cell changes during pregnancy in multiple sclerosis. Repertoires were generated with immunoSEQ multiplex PCR, while TCRdb's copy carries only in-frame clones and drops some. The profile shows tens of thousands of clones, approximately 94% of them singletons. The sequences come from CD4+ T cells from peripheral blood mononuclear cells, collected in the second trimester of pregnancy. Source of these receptors: a female donor with multiple sclerosis, enrolled in a pregnancy study.

The V call is TRBV11-1, the J call TRBJ2-6; the D gene is possibly TRBD2 (6 bases). CDR3 length: 17 residues. Trimming left V 4 bases short and J 0 bases short, with 13 bases between. Per germline, CDR1 SGHAT and CDR2 FQDESV (reference sequence). The CDR3 region is CASSSGTLSSGANVLTF. In DNA form, the CDR3 reads TGTGCCAGCAGCTCTGGGACTCTGAGCTCTGGGGCCAACGTCCTGACTTTC.

CDR3 nucleotide sequence: TGTGCCAGTAGTATAGGTCTGGCGGTGCCTACCGGGGAGCTGTTTTTT. Encoded protein: CASSIGLAVPTGELFF. The genes are TRBV19 and TRBJ2-2; D gene uncertain. This CDR3 is 16 amino acids long. In germline, CDR1 is LNHDA, CDR2 SQIVND (reference sequence). Trimming stripped 1 base from V and 5 bases from J, with 14 bases between.

In regard to this clone: The same CDR3 is also encoded by other DNA sequences in this sample. V usage is TRBV6-5 and J usage is TRBJ1-1; 8 bases map to TRBD1. Germline CDR1 reads MNHEY; CDR2 reads SVGAGI. V was pared by 6 bases and J by 6 bases, with 3 bases of the junction left unmatched. The CDR3 is 12 amino acids. The CDR3 is CASRRTGSEAFF. CDR3 bases: TGTGCCAGCAGGCGGACAGGGTCTGAAGCTTTCTTT.

The chain joins TRBV13 to TRBJ1-2, with a possible D match to TRBD1 (6 bases). V shed 8 bases and J shed 7 bases, with 17 bases lying between them. The CDR3 sequence is 13 residues long. Germline CDR1 and CDR2: PRHDT and FYEKMQ (reference sequence). As DNA, the CDR3 is TGTGCCAGCTCGCTAGGGCAGGGGTCTGGCTACACCTTC. Translation gives CASSLGQGSGYTF.

The chain joins TRBV6-5 to TRBJ1-5; 7 bases are shared with TRBD1. The junction had 6 bases not matched to a gene; V was cut back by 5 bases and J by 5 bases. Germline V gives CDR1 MNHEY, CDR2 SVGAGI. There are 14 residues in the CDR3. This CDR3 is CASSPRQGYQPQHF. The CDR3 bases are TGTGCCAGCAGTCCCCGACAGGGATATCAGCCCCAGCATTTT.

The chain joins TRBV5-1 to TRBJ2-7; 8 bases are shared with TRBD1. CDR1 and CDR2 from the germline V gene are SGHRS and YFSETQ. This CDR3 contains 15 residues. J lost 6 bases, V lost 4 bases, and 12 bases had no gene match. CDR3 in DNA: TGCGCCAGCAGCCCCGAACCCAGGGGGCGACGCGAGCAGTACTTC. Its protein product is CASSPEPRGRREQYF.

The chain links TRBV30 to TRBJ2-5, with D maybe TRBD2 (6 bases). V dropped 4 bases and J dropped 1 base, with 19 bases sitting between them. The CDR3 covers 16 residues. The germline V gene encodes CDR1 GTSNPN and CDR2 SVGIG (reference sequence). The CDR3 protein is CAWTWSLGGPQETQYF. DNA for the CDR3: TGTGCCTGGACTTGGAGTCTTGGAGGGCCCCAAGAGACCCAGTACTTC.

The rearrangement links TRBV28 to TRBJ2-7; 8 nucleotides align to TRBD2. V lost 7 bases and J lost 2; bases outside the gene matches: 10. The germline gives CDR1 MDHEN, CDR2 SYDVKM. CDR3 length equals 15 residues. CDR3 nucleotides: TGTGCCAGCACCTCTGAGACTAGCGCTGCCTACGAGCAGTACTTC. Translation: CASTSETSAAYEQYF.

This clone appeared a single time. V is TRBV19 and J is TRBJ1-2; D may be TRBD1 (5 bases). With 3 bases removed from V and 7 bases from J, the gap between germline ends came to 18 bases. Germline V gene data show CDR1 as LNHDA and CDR2 as SQIVND (reference sequence). The CDR3 is made up of 15 amino acids. CDR3: CASSIGTTSARGYTF. The CDR3 region has the DNA TGTGCCAGTAGTATTGGGACTACTTCGGCACGTGGCTACACCTTC.

This rearrangement joins TRBV5-5 to TRBJ2-1; weak D call: TRBD1 (6 bases). Between the trimmed V and J ends, which lost 3 bases and 4 bases, there was a span of 17 bases. The CDR3 has 16 residues. Germline CDR1 and CDR2: SGHKS and YYEKEE (reference sequence). The CDR3 bases are TGTGCCAGCAGCTGGGATTTCGACAGGAGTTACAATGAGCAGTTCTTC. It translates to CASSWDFDRSYNEQFF.

The chain combines TRBV19 with TRBJ2-1, with TRBD2 matching over 8 bases. The V gene's germline CDR1 is LNHDA and CDR2 SQIVND (reference sequence). The V gene end was trimmed by 5 bases and the J gene end by 4 bases; junction bases not matched to a gene: 13. This CDR3 region has 17 residues. For the CDR3, the DNA is TGTGCCAGTAGTTCCGAGGCGGGAGCGGGGGCATACAATGAGCAGTTCTTC. Protein: CASSSEAGAGAYNEQFF. Supplemented by reference TRBV19 and TRBJ2-1, the full variable domain reads DGGITQSPKYLFRKEGQNVTLSCEQNLNHDAMYWYRQDPGQGLRLIYYSQIVNDFQKGDIAEGYSVSREKKESFPLTVTSAQKNPTAFYLCASSSEAGAGAYNEQFFGPGTRLTVL.

The chain links TRBV18 to TRBJ2-5; D is perhaps TRBD1 (6 bases). Deletions cut 0 bases from V and 7 bases from J, with 18 bases between. Germline CDR1 and CDR2: KGHSH and LQKENI. The CDR3 is made up of 16 amino acids. The CDR3 DNA follows: TGTGCCAGCTCACCACCGGAGACAGGCTTGGAGAGGACCCAGTACTTC. The encoded protein is CASSPPETGLERTQYF.

About this clone itself: Other nucleotide sequences from this sample produce the same CDR3. The chain has TRBV7-9 and TRBJ1-2, with a weak D call TRBD1 (6 bases). Germline V gene lookup returns CDR1 SEHNR and CDR2 FQNEAQ (reference sequence). Deletions cut 3 bases from V and 8 bases from J, with 10 bases between. This CDR3 region has 12 residues. The CDR3 coding sequence is TGTGCCAGCAGCTTTAACAGGGACGGCTACACCTTC. It is translated as CASSFNRDGYTF.

V gene TRBV30 combines with J gene TRBJ1-3; 9 bases are shared with TRBD1. The V and J ends lost 4 bases and 2 bases, in that order; junction bases with no gene match: 6. CDR3 size: 15 residues. The germline gives CDR1 GTSNPN, CDR2 SVGIG (reference sequence). The CDR3 coding sequence is TGTGCCTGGAATCCTGGACAGGGGACTGGAAACACCATATATTTT. Translating gives CAWNPGQGTGNTIYF.

This clone has only one observation. The rearrangement uses TRBV5-4 and TRBJ2-7; 9 bases line up with TRBD2. Per germline, CDR1 SGHNT and CDR2 YYREEE (reference sequence). V was pared by 4 bases and J by 3 bases, with 8 bases of the junction left unmatched. CDR3 length: 15 amino acids. The CDR3 bases are TGTGCCAGCAGCCGTGGGGGAGCGGGAGGCTACGAGCAGTACTTC. It is translated as CASSRGGAGGYEQYF.

This chain links TRBV18 with TRBJ2-3; 14 bases match TRBD2. The junction had 6 bases not matched to a gene; V was cut back by 5 bases and J by 2 bases. The CDR3 loop spans 17 amino acids. Germline CDR1 KGHSH, CDR2 LQKENI. CDR3 nucleotide sequence: TGTGCCAGCTCATCTAGACTAGCGGGAGGGAACACAGATACGCAGTATTTT. Amino acid sequence: CASSSRLAGGNTDTQYF.

CDR3 nucleotides: TGTGCCAGCAGCTTAGTACCCGGACTAGCGGGAGGGCCATCCTACAATGAGCAGTTCTTC. Its translation is CASSLVPGLAGGPSYNEQFF. The chain is built from TRBV7-6 and TRBJ2-1, with 15 bases fitting TRBD2. J lost 1 base, V lost 1 base, and 8 bases had no gene match. From germline, CDR1 is SGHVS and CDR2 FNYEAQ. This CDR3 region has 20 residues.

The CDR3 nucleotides read TGTGCCAGTCAGGACAGCCCTAATGAAAAACTGTTTTTT. Its protein product is CASQDSPNEKLFF. This chain joins TRBV19 and TRBJ1-4; tentatively, D is TRBD1 (6 bases). Trimming cost V 8 bases and J 3 bases, with 10 bases left between them. Germline-derived CDR1 and CDR2 are LNHDA and SQIVND (reference sequence). CDR3 length: 13 amino acids.

V gene TRBV6-6 combines with J gene TRBJ2-2, with D possibly being TRBD1 (6 bases). V was shortened by 6 bases and J by 2 bases, with 13 bases between the two germline ends. The germline V gene encodes CDR1 MNHNY and CDR2 SVGAGI (reference sequence). The CDR3 consists of 15 residues. This CDR3 reads CASSPQGPNTGELFF. CDR3 sequence (DNA): TGTGCCAGCAGCCCCCAGGGGCCTAACACCGGGGAGCTGTTTTTT.